The 20 T cell receptor beta chains given below trace back to one sample, sequenced in a study of T cell responses to AZD1222 COVID-19 vaccine. Assay: immunoSEQ multiplex PCR; the TCRdb copy retains only in-frame clones and omits some. The data hold around 150,000 clones, with roughly 90% observed a single time. Material: peripheral blood, obtained 28 days after the second AZD1222 dose. These receptors originate from an adult who received the AZD1222 COVID-19 vaccine.

The CDR3 bases are TGTGCCAGCAGGAGGACGGGGACTAGCGGGAGCTTAGCCAAAAACATTCAGTACTTC. Amino acid sequence: CASRRTGTSGSLAKNIQYF. This sequence joins TRBV5-4 and TRBJ2-4, with TRBD2 matching over 14 bases. The CDR3 spans 19 residues. Germline V gene sequence: CDR1 SGHNT, CDR2 YYREEE (reference sequence). With V trimmed by 5 bases and J by 0 bases, 10 bases remained unmatched.

CDR3 in amino acids: CASSIRGTSGRITDTQYF. The CDR3 region has the DNA TGCGCCAGCAGCATACGGGGGACTAGCGGGAGGATCACAGATACGCAGTATTTT. The V gene is TRBV5-1, the J gene TRBJ2-3; 15 nucleotides align to TRBD2. This CDR3 spans 18 amino acids. Germline CDR1 SGHRS, CDR2 YFSETQ. With 4 bases clipped from V and 2 bases from J, the junction kept 8 bases outside the gene matches.

The chain carries TRBV5-1 and TRBJ2-5; no firm D call. Germline lookup yields CDR1 SGHRS and CDR2 YFSETQ. CDR3 length: 13 amino acids. Trimming stripped 2 bases from V and 5 bases from J, with 10 bases between. The CDR3 DNA reads TGCGCCAGCAGCTTTCACATCGGGGAGACCCAGTACTTC. Translation: CASSFHIGETQYF.

The chain links TRBV28 to TRBJ1-5, with TRBD1 matching 7 bases. The V and J ends lost 5 bases and 1 base, in that order; junction bases with no gene match: 5. Germline values: CDR1 MDHEN, CDR2 SYDVKM. The CDR3 has 15 residues. The CDR3 loop is CASSPTGVSNQPQHF. CDR3 DNA: TGTGCCAGCAGTCCAACAGGGGTCAGCAATCAGCCCCAGCATTTT.

The chain is built from TRBV11-2 and TRBJ1-5; 8 bases are shared with TRBD1. V lost 5 bases and J lost 6; bases outside the gene matches: 12. Per germline, CDR1 SGHAT and CDR2 FQNNGV. CDR3 length equals 16 residues. In DNA, the CDR3 is TGTGCCAGCAGCCCAGCCTCAGGGGGCGCATCTCAGCCCCAGCATTTT. Translation gives CASSPASGGASQPQHF.

The chain joins TRBV5-5 to TRBJ2-1, with TRBD1 matching over 8 bases. The J segment lost 4 bases and the V segment lost 3 bases, leaving 9 bases of the junction unmatched. Germline assignment: CDR1 SGHKS and CDR2 YYEKEE (reference sequence). The CDR3 length is 16 residues. The CDR3 DNA follows: TGTGCCAGCAGCTCCACAGCAGGGGGCGTATACAATGAGCAGTTCTTC. It specifies CASSSTAGGVYNEQFF.

This chain joins TRBV28 and TRBJ1-5; D gene unclear. CDR3 length equals 14 residues. Germline loops: CDR1 MDHEN, CDR2 SYDVKM. V lost 2 bases and J 2 bases, leaving 7 bases between the germline ends. The chain's CDR3 is CASSLTGGNQPQHF. CDR3 sequence (DNA): TGTGCCAGCAGTTTAACGGGTGGCAATCAGCCCCAGCATTTT.

The chain employs TRBV10-3 and TRBJ2-1, with D perhaps matching TRBD1 (6 bases). Germline loops: CDR1 ENHRY, CDR2 SYGVKD. The CDR3 is 14 residues long. Trimming removed 7 bases at V and 9 bases at J, with 19 bases between. The CDR3 DNA reads as TGTGCCATCACCCCGGGACAAACCCCCGGTGAGCAGTTCTTC. Translating it yields CAITPGQTPGEQFF.

The rearrangement links TRBV5-1 to TRBJ2-2; D is tentatively TRBD1 or TRBD2 (5 bases each). Germline V gives CDR1 SGHRS, CDR2 YFSETQ. V lost 0 bases to trimming and J lost 5 bases, with 8 bases between them. The CDR3 has 14 amino acids. CDR3 residues: CASSLVEGTGELFF. CDR3 sequence (DNA): TGCGCCAGCAGCTTGGTCGAGGGGACCGGGGAGCTGTTTTTT.

The rearrangement joins TRBV6-2 or TRBV6-3 to TRBJ2-1, with TRBD1 matching 8 bases. The CDR3 has 16 amino acids. The ends lost 5 bases at V and 8 bases at J; junction bases unmatched: 14. Germline V lookup: CDR1 MNHEY, CDR2 SVGEGT. The CDR3 nucleotides are TGTGCCAGCAGTCTCCTAAGACAGGGGTTATGGCATGAGCAGTTCTTC. This translates into CASSLLRQGLWHEQFF.

The J gene is TRBJ1-2, the V gene TRBV5-4; D is perhaps TRBD1 (6 bases). CDR1 and CDR2 (germline): SGHNT, YYREEE (reference sequence). V was trimmed by 5 bases and J by 2 bases, leaving 13 bases between them. The CDR3 runs 14 residues. In nucleotides, the CDR3 is TGTGCCAGCAGGGAGGGGGGGCAAAACTATGGCTACACCTTC. The encoded protein is CASREGGQNYGYTF.

The chain links TRBV5-4 to TRBJ2-1, with TRBD2 matching over 12 bases. Per germline, CDR1 SGHNT and CDR2 YYREEE (reference sequence). This CDR3 has 17 amino acids. The trim removed 2 bases at V and 16 bases at J, leaving 19 bases unmatched. In nucleotides, the CDR3 is TGTGCCAGCAGCTTCGATACCCAACCGAGGACTAGCGGGACGAACTTCTTC. It is translated as CASSFDTQPRTSGTNFF.

Only one count was recorded for this clone. This sequence joins TRBV3-1 (or the pseudogene TRBV3-2) and TRBJ2-7; no reliable D call. The CDR3 loop spans 11 amino acids. The germline gives CDR1 LGHDT, CDR2 YNNKEL (reference sequence). The V gene lost 5 bases and the J gene lost 1 base, with 3 bases spanning the gap. CDR3 in DNA: TGTGCCAGCAGCTCTTCCTACGAGCAGTACTTC. This translates into CASSSSYEQYF.

V is TRBV27 and J is TRBJ2-7; D ambiguous. The CDR3 has 14 amino acids. Germline V lookup: CDR1 MNHEY, CDR2 SMNVEV (reference sequence). Trimming removed 4 bases at V and 0 bases at J, with 10 bases between. CDR3 sequence reads: CASSSRRRSYEQYF. The CDR3 nucleotides read TGTGCCAGCAGTTCGCGACGCCGCTCCTACGAGCAGTACTTC.

The rearrangement uses TRBV19 and TRBJ2-7; 11 bases align to TRBD2. CDR1 is LNHDA and CDR2 is SQIVND in the germline V gene (reference sequence). V lost 1 base to trimming and J lost 3 bases; unmatched junction nucleotides: 2. The CDR3 contains 15 residues. The CDR3, as DNA: TGTGCCAGTAGTATAGGGCTAGCGGGAGGCTACGAGCAGTACTTC. Translated, it gives CASSIGLAGGYEQYF.

The genes are TRBV7-2 and TRBJ1-4; D gene uncertain. This CDR3 contains 16 residues. The germline gives CDR1 SGHTA, CDR2 FQGNSA. Trimming left V 5 bases short and J 0 bases short, with 13 bases between. CDR3 sequence reads: CASSPDRVATNEKLFF. The CDR3 DNA follows: TGTGCCAGCAGCCCGGACCGGGTGGCAACTAATGAAAAACTGTTTTTT. Variable domain in full (rest from reference TRBV7-2 and TRBJ1-4): GAGVSQSPSNKVTEKGKDVELRCDPISGHTALYWYRQSLGQGLEFLIYFQGNSAPDKSGLPSDRFSAERTGGSVSTLTIQRTQQEDSAVYLCASSPDRVATNEKLFFGSGTQLSVL.

This chain uses TRBV7-6 with TRBJ1-4; D call uncertain. With 1 base removed from V and 2 bases from J, the gap between germline ends came to 14 bases. The CDR3 runs to 17 residues. CDR1 and CDR2 (germline): SGHVS, FNYEAQ. Written as DNA, the CDR3 is TGTGCCAGCAGCTTAGGGGCTTCGGGGTTGACTAATGAAAAACTGTTTTTT. Protein sequence: CASSLGASGLTNEKLFF. Based on the CDR3 plus reference TRBV7-6 and TRBJ1-4, the full variable domain is GAGVSQSPRYKVTKRGQDVALRCDPISGHVSLYWYRQALGQGPEFLTYFNYEAQQDKSGLPNDRFSAERPEGSISTLTIQRTEQRDSAMYRCASSLGASGLTNEKLFFGSGTQLSVL.

This chain uses TRBV28 with TRBJ2-5; perhaps TRBD1 as D (5 bases). CDR1 MDHEN and CDR2 SYDVKM come from the germline V gene. This CDR3 is built from 12 residues. V lost 8 bases and J lost 2, with 9 bases in between. The CDR3 is CASGQGQETQYF. As DNA, the CDR3 is TGTGCCAGCGGGCAGGGACAAGAGACCCAGTACTTC.

About this clone: One junction end does not reproduce the germline sequence, and a read error may be involved. This chain joins TRBV7-9 and TRBJ1-1, with 7 bases lining up with TRBD1. The CDR3 covers 15 residues. Germline CDR1 SEHNR, CDR2 FQNEAQ (reference sequence). The CDR3 DNA sequence: TGTGCCAGCAGCCCTTGGGCAGGGGGAAACACTGAGGCTTTCTTT. Translated, it gives CASSPWAGGNTEAFF.

V gene TRBV25-1 combines with J gene TRBJ1-2; 8 nucleotides align to TRBD1. This CDR3 has 14 amino acids. In germline, CDR1 is MGHDK, CDR2 SYGVNS. After removal of 8 bases from V and 6 bases from J, the junction contained 11 bases not matched to a gene. CDR3 coding DNA: TGTGCCAGCCTACCCCCAGGGGGCAGGGATGGCTACACCTTC. Amino acids: CASLPPGGRDGYTF.